This T cell receptor (beta chain) was identified during a study of blood T cells in healthy people across ages. Healthy individuals of Caucasian origin from Russia, aged roughly 6 to 95, served as donors. Drawn from each donor were 7.5 to 10 milliliters of peripheral blood. The germline V gene has CDR1 MNHEY and CDR2 SVGAGI. The CDR3 has 14 amino acids. Trimming left V 6 bases short and J 4 bases short, with 14 bases between. Together with a sample-barcoded 5' primer, a J-beta primer mix was included in a second PCR lasting roughly 6 to 12 cycles. TCRdb re-called the 5' RACE reads through MiXCR, storing one row per CDR3 protein. The data show hundreds of thousands of distinct CDR3 sequences, with 58% seen just once and 20% to 25% held by the top ten.

The source material was blood. This clonotype was sampled from a man younger than 45 in good health. The chain couples TRBV6-5 to TRBJ2-3, with D perhaps TRBD1 (5 bases). CDR3 nucleotide sequence: TGTGCCAGCAGGAAGGGGCCCCTAGCAGATACGCAGTATTTT. Translation: CASRKGPLADTQYF.